This entry describes one TCR beta chain. Antigen: not known. The record originates from a study of Tregs in tolerant kidney transplant recipients. The protocol was immunoSEQ multiplex PCR, while the TCRdb copy is restricted to in-frame clones and leaves out a portion. Of tens of thousands of clones in the sample, about 90% were seen once. Unstimulated regulatory T cells (CD4+CD25+CD127-), CD4+CD25- non-regulatory cells, CD4 and CD8 cells were FACS-sorted from thawed PBMCs. Findings and caveats of the study: Biological reproducibility was not directly addressed in this study. Tregs expanded with activated donor B cells seemed most donor-specific.

This clonotype originated in a human donor in good health. Source material: Tregs from blood.

CDR3 DNA sequence: TGTGCCAGCAGTCGGGGACAGGTCATGACCTACGAGCAGTACTTC. This codes for CASSRGQVMTYEQYF. The gene calls are TRBV6-5 and TRBJ2-7, with 8 bases lining up with TRBD1. Germline lookup yields CDR1 MNHEY and CDR2 SVGAGI. CDR3 length equals 15 residues. The junction had 8 bases not matched to a gene; V was cut back by 5 bases and J by 2 bases.